A single sample gave rise to the 7 T cell receptor beta chains below, sequenced in a study of regulatory T cells in long-lasting Graves disease. Time point of the sample: newly diagnosed GD, antithyroid drugs for less than 3 months. Making the TCR library involved RNA that had been extracted from PBMCs. Arm-PCR of CDR3 regions with iRepertoire HTBI primers generated TCR beta libraries. TCRdb used MiXCR to reprocess the multiplex PCR reads, holding one entry per CDR3 protein. The repertoire holds 360,000 or so distinct CDR3 sequences, 15% to 20% seen once, with 30% in the top ten. The same specimen was also included in a second study, on T cells in Graves' hyperthyroidism and ophthalmopathy.

The sequences come from peripheral blood mononuclear cells (PBMCs), collected at new diagnosis, from a patient treated with antithyroid drugs. These receptor sequences come from a man in his forties with Graves disease.

Comments on this clonotype: This could be a read error, since a much larger clone is one nucleotide away. V is TRBV6-1 and J is TRBJ2-5; perhaps TRBD2 as D (6 bases). The CDR3 extends over 15 amino acids. V was pared by 7 bases and J by 5 bases, with 20 bases between. Germline CDR1 and CDR2: MNHNS and SASEGT. Here the CDR3 reads CASISGTGVTETQYF. CDR3 sequence (DNA): TGTGCCAGCATATCAGGGACGGGGGTTACGGAGACCCAGTACTTC.

This clonotype was seen repeatedly, ten times or more. The chain joins TRBV12-3 or TRBV12-4 to TRBJ2-5, with TRBD1 identical over 7 bases. Trimming cost V 4 bases and J 3 bases; bases outside gene matches: 8. The CDR3 is made up of 15 amino acids. CDR3 in DNA: TGTGCCAGCAGTTCTCCGGGACAGAGTAAAGAGACCCAGTACTTC. Residues: CASSSPGQSKETQYF.

This clonotype was counted between two and nine times. A much larger clone lies a single base off, so this may be a read error. The chain is built from TRBV20-1 and TRBJ2-7; D may be TRBD1 or TRBD2 (5 bases each). CDR3 length: 13 residues. The germline CDR1 and CDR2 sequences are DFQATT and SNEGSKA (reference sequence). Trimming removed 1 base at V and 5 bases at J, with 12 bases between. CDR3 DNA: TGCAGTGCTAGAGGGGGGATGTACGACGAGCAGTACTTC. This sequence encodes CSARGGMYDEQYF.

This clonotype was observed many times. The chain recombines TRBV10-3 with TRBJ2-3, with D tentatively TRBD1 or TRBD2 (5 bases each). Gene TRBJ2-7 matches the end of the DNA better, so the J call may be wrong. The germline V gene encodes CDR1 ENHRY and CDR2 SYGVKD. This CDR3 region has 16 residues. CDR3 coding DNA: TGTGCCATCAGTGGCGAGGGGATGAAAAGAAATTACGAGCAGTACTTC. Its protein product is CAISGEGMKRNYEQYF.

This clonotype was picked up many times. The genes are TRBV3-1 and TRBJ2-7; D may be TRBD2 (5 bases). Between the trimmed V and J ends, which lost 4 bases and 2 bases, there was a span of 12 bases. CDR3 length: 14 residues. Germline assignment: CDR1 LGHDT and CDR2 YNNKEL (reference sequence). The CDR3 region has the DNA TGTGCCAGCAGCCCAAAAACTAGAACCTACGAGCAGTACTTC. Translation: CASSPKTRTYEQYF.

This clonotype was recorded at least ten times. The chain links TRBV5-1 to TRBJ2-1, with D possibly matching TRBD1 (5 bases). V was pared by 1 base and J by 8 bases, with 7 bases between. Germline CDR1 and CDR2: SGHRS and YFSETQ. CDR3 length: 12 residues. As DNA, the CDR3 is TGCGCCAGCAGCTTGCAGGGTGATGAGCAGTTCTTC. Protein sequence: CASSLQGDEQFF.

The sample holds a few counts of this clonotype. Mismatch with germline at one junction end may stem from a read error. V and J are TRBV7-2 and TRBJ2-2, with 9 nucleotides matching TRBD1. Germline-derived CDR1 and CDR2 are SGHTA and FQGNSA. The CDR3 totals 13 residues. This CDR3 reads CAGGQGGTEELFF. DNA for the CDR3: TGTGCCGGGGGACAGGGAGGCACCGAGGAGCTGTTTTTT.